This T cell receptor beta chain was found in a study of blood T cell repertoires in COVID-19. The overall study: Specimens from acute and convalescent COVID-19 originated in the United States, Italy and Spain. In each case, the material was cDNA or gDNA derived from T cells, B-cell-depleted T cells, or PBMCs.

As originally analysed: Reference gene primer amplification yielded estimated nucleated cell counts. Assay used: immunoSEQ multiplex PCR; TCRdb lists only in-frame clones, some missing. V and J calls and clone size come straight from that table; D and trimming were deduced from the DNA. The table has 100,000 or so clones, around 81% seen once. The V end was cut by 4 bases, the J end by 9 bases, with 13 bases between. The CDR3 is 14 residues long. Germline values: CDR1 MGHDK, CDR2 SYGVNS. The sequence derives from a man aged 55-75 years with acute or convalescent COVID-19. Sequencing input: peripheral blood. The rearrangement joins TRBV25-1 to TRBJ1-6; possible D gene TRBD1, 6 bases. CDR3 nucleotide sequence: TGTGCCAGCAGTGGAGTCCAGGGGTTTTCACCCCTCCACTTT. It is translated as CASSGVQGFSPLHF.